The entry below describes one T cell receptor beta chain. Trimming cost V 3 bases and J 6 bases; bases outside gene matches: 7. Germline V gives CDR1 MRHNA, CDR2 SNTAGT. The CDR3 sequence is 15 residues long. This sample was included in a study of T cell changes during pregnancy in multiple sclerosis. Clones were sequenced by immunoSEQ multiplex PCR, and TCRdb holds only the in-frame ones, with some missing. The table has more than 35,000 clones, around nine tenths seen once. The gene calls are TRBV6-4 and TRBJ2-3, with 9 bases that match TRBD2. Sequencing was performed on CD8+ T cells from peripheral blood mononuclear cells, taken after pregnancy. The receptor was derived from a female donor in good health, enrolled as a control in a pregnancy study. CDR3 loop: CASSDAGGGADTQYF. The CDR3 bases are TGTGCCAGCAGTGATGCAGGCGGGGGGGCTGATACGCAGTATTTT.